These 5 T cell receptor beta chains came from one sample sequenced in a study of regulatory T cells in long-lasting Graves disease. Both iRepertoire HTBI primers and Arm-PCR of CDR3 regions were used to build the TCR beta libraries. MiXCR was run by TCRdb on the multiplex PCR reads, yielding one entry per CDR3 protein. The table records a few hundred thousand distinct CDR3 sequences, about 12% of them present only once. Time point specified: newly diagnosed GD, antithyroid drugs for less than 3 months. The TCR library was made from RNA extracted from PBMCs. The same sample was also studied in work on T cells in Graves' hyperthyroidism and ophthalmopathy.

Sequenced here: peripheral blood mononuclear cells (PBMCs), sampled at new diagnosis, from a patient treated with antithyroid drugs. Receptors were obtained from a woman aged 18-35 years with Graves disease.

This clonotype came up many times. The chain has TRBV11-3 and TRBJ2-7, with 7 bases fitting TRBD1. Trimming cost V 2 bases and J 2 bases; bases outside gene matches: 3. The CDR3 consists of 14 residues. The germline gives CDR1 SGHNT, CDR2 YENEEA. The CDR3 loop reads CASSLLDRPYEQYF. The CDR3 DNA is TGTGCCAGCAGCTTACTGGACAGGCCCTACGAGCAGTACTTC.

This clonotype was detected only a few times. This chain uses TRBV19 with TRBJ2-7; D gene unclear. Trimming removed 3 bases from V and 4 bases from J, with 10 bases in between. CDR1 is LNHDA, CDR2 SQIVND, per germline (reference sequence). CDR3 size: 13 residues. In nucleotides, the CDR3 is TGTGCCAGTAGTATGACGCAATTTTACGAGCAGTACTTC. Protein sequence: CASSMTQFYEQYF. The full variable domain, its missing parts supplied by reference TRBV19 and TRBJ2-7, is DGGITQSPKYLFRKEGQNVTLSCEQNLNHDAMYWYRQDPGQGLRLIYYSQIVNDFQKGDIAEGYSVSREKKESFPLTVTSAQKNPTAFYLCASSMTQFYEQYFGPGTRLTVT.

This clonotype was detected ten times or more. The gene calls are TRBV29-1 and TRBJ2-1, with D tentatively TRBD2 (5 bases). The V end lost 5 bases, the J end lost 4 bases, and 21 bases lay between the germline ends. The germline CDR1 and CDR2 sequences are SQVTM and ANQGSEA. CDR3 length: 16 residues. The CDR3 here is CSVPLVERRIYNEQFF. Here the CDR3 DNA reads TGCAGCGTTCCTCTCGTTGAGCGGAGAATTTACAATGAGCAGTTCTTC.

This clonotype occurred a few times. CDR3 coding DNA: TGCGCCAGCAGTGATCCCGGGGGTGTCTACGAGCAGTACTTC. Its translation: CASSDPGGVYEQYF. The chain links TRBV10-2 to TRBJ2-7; TRBD2 might be the D (6 bases). This CDR3 contains 14 residues. The V and J ends lost 3 bases and 3 bases respectively, with 12 bases between them. The germline CDR1 and CDR2 sequences are WSHSY and SAAADI.

Only a few counts were recorded for this clonotype. The chain joins TRBV5-1 to TRBJ1-2, with D unclear. The germline gives CDR1 SGHRS, CDR2 YFSETQ. With 0 bases removed from V and 4 bases from J, the gap between germline ends came to 22 bases. CDR3 length: 18 amino acids. The CDR3 region has the DNA TGCGCCAGCAGCTTGGTCGCGGGTCTCGGGAGACAACCCTATGGCTACACCTTC. It translates to CASSLVAGLGRQPYGYTF.